This TCR beta chain was identified in a study of blood T cells in healthy people across ages. Study-wide results and limits: Diversity of TCR beta correlated strongly with naive T cell percentage.

Worth noting for this clonotype: Its antigen is as yet unknown.

Sample-barcoded 5' priming and a J-beta primer mix drove a second PCR of roughly 6 to 12 cycles. One entry per CDR3 protein, called by TCRdb with MiXCR from the 5' RACE reads. The sample carries approximately 780,000 distinct CDR3 sequences, approximately 24% recorded once. This CDR3 has 16 amino acids. Germline trimming cut 5 bases from V and 1 base from J; bases unmatched to any gene: 7. CDR1 and CDR2 from the germline V gene are SNHLY and FYNNEI. Drawn from each donor were roughly 9.4 milliliters of peripheral blood. The same sample was also studied in work on T cells of mothers and their children. That source notes: Every microgram of extracted RNA entered cDNA synthesis, roughly 1.5 ug per 15 ul.

What was sequenced was blood. The sequence came from a boy between 10 and 17 years old in good health. This chain links TRBV2 with TRBJ2-3, with 9 nucleotides matching TRBD2. The CDR3 here is CASSLRASGGTDTQYF. The CDR3 nucleotides read TGTGCCAGCAGTCTAAGGGCTAGCGGGGGCACAGATACGCAGTATTTT. The full variable domain, its missing parts supplied by reference TRBV2 and TRBJ2-3, is EPEVTQTPSHQVTQMGQEVILRCVPISNHLYFYWYRQILGQKVEFLVSFYNNEISEKSEIFDDQFSVERPDGSNFTLKIRSTKLEDSAMYFCASSLRASGGTDTQYFGPGTRLTVL.